This is a list of T cell receptor beta chains from one sample in a study of regulatory T cells in long-lasting Graves disease. From the multiplex PCR reads, TCRdb called clonotypes with MiXCR, one entry per CDR3 protein. The sample carries 600,000 to 800,000 distinct CDR3 sequences, about 32% recorded once. The material was peripheral blood mononuclear cells (PBMCs), obtained when the disease was refractory, from a patient treated with antithyroid drugs. The receptors here all came from a female donor with Graves disease. Each CDR3 is given with its conserved first and last residue.

j_gene,v_gene,len,CDR3aa
TRBJ2-7,TRBV20-1,15,CSARDLAIGSYEQYF
TRBJ1-5,TRBV6-1,15,CASQPPRGRNQPQHF
TRBJ2-7,TRBV20-1,14,CSARRGAVGYEQYF
TRBJ2-2,TRBV20-1,12,CSARSQTGELFF
TRBJ2-1,TRBV19,16,CASSVKGARAYNEQFF
TRBJ1-1,TRBV7-2,18,CASSLKRGTGGTNTEAFF
TRBJ2-7,TRBV9,14,CASSGRGNTYEQYF
TRBJ1-2,TRBV29-1,15,CSVEDEAGGDYGYTF
TRBJ1-1,TRBV7-6,16,CASSLGTGLLNTEAFF
TRBJ1-1,TRBV6-1,12,CASSVQGGSAFF
TRBJ1-1,TRBV29-1,13,CSVRTAKNTEAFF
TRBJ1-1,TRBV12-3/TRBV12-4,15,CASSFTPVGNTEAFF
TRBJ2-1,TRBV2,16,CASSEMASGNYNEQFF
TRBJ2-1,TRBV2,14,CASSRGGRDNEQFF
TRBJ1-5,TRBV6-1,16,CASTPRTGTVYQPQHF
TRBJ1-1,TRBV30,14,CAWSPGRYNTEAFF
TRBJ2-5,TRBV19,14,CASSTSVHQETQYF
TRBJ1-5,TRBV2,15,CASSTSTGGSQPQHF
TRBJ1-5,TRBV20-1,13,CSASPTRGQPQHF
TRBJ1-5,TRBV19,13,CASADWGNQPQHF
TRBJ2-2,TRBV29-1,13,CSVETGGTGELFF
TRBJ1-1,TRBV7-9,17,CASSFGGTGVLNTEAFF
TRBJ2-5,TRBV30,13,CAWDPSGLETQYF
TRBJ1-5,TRBV5-5,14,CASSLAPANQPQHF
TRBJ2-5,TRBV13,16,CASSLFAGLAGSTQYF
TRBJ2-5,TRBV20-1,13,CSAIGTRQETQYF
TRBJ1-2,TRBV7-9,14,CASSVVGGVYGYTF
TRBJ1-2,TRBV19,15,CASNSLVNVNYGYTF
TRBJ2-2,TRBV10-3,14,CATAGTTNTGELFF
TRBJ1-6,TRBV12-3/TRBV12-4,14,CASSLLPGDSPLHF
TRBJ1-2,TRBV6-1,12,CASTSTGDGYTF
TRBJ2-7,TRBV7-6,15,CASSPSTGSSYEQYF
TRBJ1-2,TRBV6-5,13,CASSYGTGGGYTF
TRBJ2-3,TRBV29-1,14,CSVGLAGGADTQYF
TRBJ1-1,TRBV20-1,14,CSANPGTGDTEAFF
TRBJ1-5,TRBV28,15,CASRPNADSNQPQHF
TRBJ2-7,TRBV2,13,CASSNEGLSEQYF
TRBJ2-7,TRBV13,14,CASSIGTSLYEQYF
TRBJ1-1,TRBV7-9,14,CASSVTGQGNEAFF
TRBJ2-7,TRBV11-2,14,CASRSGLAAYEQYF
TRBJ1-1,TRBV9,15,CASSVEAGGVTEAFF
TRBJ2-5,TRBV19,15,CASRGRGRERETQYF
TRBJ1-4,TRBV7-9,14,CASSLSPANEKLFF
TRBJ1-1,TRBV28,17,CASSLFKGGSWDTEAFF
TRBJ2-7,TRBV2,16,CASSEVERGGPYEQYF
TRBJ2-7,TRBV6-1,15,CASCPLRLTTYEQYF
TRBJ2-2,TRBV15,17,CATSRPFSGSSSGELFF
TRBJ1-2,TRBV12-3/TRBV12-4,11,CASTAGGGYTF
TRBJ2-7,TRBV6-2/TRBV6-3,15,CASSYESGRRYEQYF
TRBJ1-5,TRBV7-2,16,CASSLARDRYDQPQHF
TRBJ1-1,TRBV15,14,CATEAKRGHTEAFF
TRBJ2-5,TRBV28,14,CASSPSGSWETQYF
TRBJ1-5,TRBV2,13,CASTGQGDQPQHF
TRBJ1-2,TRBV6-1,14,CASTRTGVSYGCTF
TRBJ1-2,TRBV11-2,13,CASSPRQKYGYTF